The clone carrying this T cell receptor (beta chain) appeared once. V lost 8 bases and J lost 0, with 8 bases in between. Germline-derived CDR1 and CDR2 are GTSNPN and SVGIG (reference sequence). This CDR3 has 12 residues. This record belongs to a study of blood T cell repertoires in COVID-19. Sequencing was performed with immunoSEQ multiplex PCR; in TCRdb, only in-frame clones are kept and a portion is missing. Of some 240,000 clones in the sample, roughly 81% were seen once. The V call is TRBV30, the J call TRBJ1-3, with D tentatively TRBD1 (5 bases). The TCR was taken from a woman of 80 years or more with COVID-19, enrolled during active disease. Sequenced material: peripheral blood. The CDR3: CARTGSGNTIYF. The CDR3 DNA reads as TGTGCCCGAACAGGCTCTGGAAACACCATATATTTT.